This TCR beta chain was captured by sequencing in a study of CD8 T cells in Susac syndrome. Study information: Active disease was present in about six of the sequenced Susac syndrome patients, and remission in about eight. There were Susac syndrome patients who were therapy-naive at blood draw, others on corticosteroids, and others on intravenous immunoglobulin alone.

Reverse transcription used roughly 0.45 to 1 ug RNA and random hexamers. A single record per CDR3 protein comes from TCRdb applying MiXCR to the immunoSEQ multiplex PCR reads. The repertoire holds more than 200,000 distinct CDR3 sequences, with approximately 94% as singletons. Trimming stripped 3 bases from V and 2 bases from J, with 17 bases between. Germline CDR1 DFQATT, CDR2 SNEGSKA (reference sequence). CDR3 length: 15 amino acids. It was negative isolation that provided the CD8+ and CD4+ T cells, whereas TEMRA cells were enriched by FACS. The TCR was taken from a human donor with Susac syndrome. V and J are TRBV20-1 and TRBJ2-7; D is perhaps TRBD1 (6 bases). The sample was CD4+ T cells from PBMCs. Written as DNA, the CDR3 is TGCAGTGCTAGCTCCTTTGGGACACACACCTACGAGCAGTACTTC. Its protein product is CSASSFGTHTYEQYF.